This passage covers 16 T cell receptor beta chains from one sample sequenced in a study of tumor-infiltrating lymphocytes in oesophageal squamous cell carcinoma. TCRdb reprocessed the PCR reads via MiXCR and lists one record per CDR3 protein. The profile shows about 20,000 distinct CDR3 sequences, around 43% of them singletons. The sample was normal esophageal tissue next to the tumor. The receptors stem from a male donor with esophageal squamous cell carcinoma.

V and J are TRBV10-3 and TRBJ2-7, with D perhaps TRBD1 (7 bases). The CDR3 is made up of 16 amino acids. Deletions cut 3 bases from V and 1 base from J, with 16 bases between. The germline gives CDR1 ENHRY, CDR2 SYGVKD. The CDR3 DNA sequence: TGTGCCATCAGTGATCTGGGGGCAGGGGGGTCCTACGAGCAGTACTTC. Its translation: CAISDLGAGGSYEQYF.

The CDR3 region is CASSPAGGARREQFF. The DNA of the CDR3 is TGTGCCAGCAGCCCCGCCGGGGGGGCCCGACGTGAGCAGTTCTTC. The chain couples TRBV11-1 to TRBJ2-3, with 8 positions matching TRBD2. The tail of the sequence fits TRBJ2-1 better, so the J call may be wrong. In germline, CDR1 is SGHAT, CDR2 FQDESV (reference sequence). This CDR3 is built from 15 residues.

The V and J genes are TRBV6-1 and TRBJ2-3; perhaps TRBD2 as D (6 bases). The V gene lost 6 bases and the J gene lost 14 bases, with 27 bases spanning the gap. There are 15 residues in the CDR3. From germline, CDR1 is MNHNS and CDR2 SASEGT. CDR3 in amino acids: CASRSAGKFTGELYF. Written as DNA, the CDR3 is TGTGCCAGCAGAAGCGCGGGGAAATTCACCGGGGAGCTGTATTTT.

In this sample, this clonotype is medium-sized. The chain has TRBV7-6 and TRBJ2-5, with 16 positions matching TRBD2. The CDR3 has 16 residues. V trimming: 4 bases; J trimming: 2 bases; junction bases outside the gene matches: 1. The germline gives CDR1 SGHVS, CDR2 FNYEAQ. CDR3 sequence (DNA): TGTGCCAGCAGCTCGGGACTAGCGGGAGGGCAAGAGACCCAGTACTTC. Translated, it gives CASSSGLAGGQETQYF.

On this clonotype itself: The CDR3 does not end in the conserved phenylalanine or tryptophan, so this is likely a read error. The DNA is left out, because the CDR3 cannot be placed on it with certainty; the CDR3 is given as TCRdb lists it. The V call is TRBV7-9, the J call TRBJ2-3; the table's D call, TRBD2, was not checked against the DNA. The CDR3 spans 17 residues, counting both ends. CDR1 is SEHNR, CDR2 FQNEAQ, per germline (reference sequence). This CDR3 reads CASSPTSVRRNEQFFGP.

This sequence joins TRBV9 and TRBJ2-6; D is uncertain. Per the germline V gene, CDR1 is SGDLS and CDR2 is YYNGEE. The CDR3 spans 13 residues. Trimming took 3 bases from V and 3 from J, leaving 4 bases between them. In DNA form, the CDR3 reads TGTGCCAGCAGCGGCCTTGGGGCCAACGTCCTGACTTTC. Translating it yields CASSGLGANVLTF.

The chain carries TRBV19 and TRBJ2-1; 14 positions match TRBD2. The CDR3 has 21 amino acids. Germline V CDR1 and CDR2: LNHDA, SQIVND (reference sequence). The V gene end was trimmed by 4 bases and the J gene end by 0 bases; junction bases not matched to a gene: 14. The CDR3 region is CASSSYPGLAGVRGSYNEQFF. CDR3 nucleotides: TGTGCCAGTAGTAGCTATCCGGGACTAGCGGGAGTCCGGGGCTCCTACAATGAGCAGTTCTTC.

This clonotype was seen many times. This chain links TRBV6-2 or TRBV6-3 with TRBJ2-5; D unresolved. The J call may be incorrect, as the DNA end agrees better with TRBJ2-7. The length of the CDR3 is 13 residues. Germline assignment: CDR1 MNHEY and CDR2 SVGEGT. CDR3 nucleotides: TGTGCCAGCAGTTACAGTCTTTCCTACGAGCAGTACTTC. Its protein product is CASSYSLSYEQYF.

This clonotype ranks as medium-sized. V and J are TRBV7-2 and TRBJ2-7; 7 bases agree with TRBD2. The CDR3 loop spans 15 amino acids. Germline trimming cut 5 bases from V and 4 bases from J; bases unmatched to any gene: 11. Germline-derived CDR1 and CDR2 are SGHTA and FQGNSA. The CDR3 DNA follows: TGTGCCAGCAGCCCTGTGGCGACTAGCCGGTACGAGCAGTACTTC. Its translation is CASSPVATSRYEQYF.

V gene TRBV19 combines with J gene TRBJ2-3; D possibly matches TRBD1 or TRBD2 (5 bases each). The end of the DNA is better explained by TRBJ2-1, so the J call may be wrong. The CDR3 has 14 residues. In germline, CDR1 is LNHDA, CDR2 SQIVND (reference sequence). CDR3 DNA: TGTGCCAGTAGTGTAACGGGACCAGACGATGAGCAGTTCTTC. It specifies CASSVTGPDDEQFF.

At least ten counts were recorded for this clonotype. J is TRBJ2-1 and V is TRBV5-1; 12 bases map to TRBD2. Germline values: CDR1 SGHRS, CDR2 YFSETQ. J was trimmed by 4 bases and V by 2 bases; bases with no gene match: 10. This CDR3 is 18 amino acids long. CDR3 protein: CASSFRLAGVGTYNEQFF. The CDR3 DNA follows: TGCGCCAGCAGCTTCAGACTAGCGGGAGTGGGTACGTACAATGAGCAGTTCTTC.

The V and J genes are TRBV7-3 and TRBJ1-2; the D is unclear. The J call may not be correct, given that the DNA end is closer to TRBJ2-7. Germline CDR1 SGHTA, CDR2 FQGTGA. This CDR3 region has 13 residues. The CDR3: CASSLRTDYEQYF. DNA for the CDR3: TGTGCCAGCAGCTTAAGGACGGACTACGAGCAGTACTTC.

This clonotype was seen just once. In DNA form, the CDR3 reads TGTGCCAGCAGGGGGACTAGCGGGCTTCACAATGAGCAGTTCTTC. Its protein product is CASRGTSGLHNEQFF. J is TRBJ2-5 and V is TRBV11-2; 12 positions agree with TRBD2. The J call is uncertain, as TRBJ2-1 better fits the DNA end. CDR3 length: 15 amino acids. Germline CDR1 and CDR2: SGHAT and FQNNGV.

This clonotype was picked up a small number of times. The chain couples TRBV4-3 to TRBJ2-7, with TRBD2 matching 8 bases. CDR1 and CDR2 (germline): LGHNA, YSLEER. The CDR3 length is 16 residues. Trimming removed 2 bases from V and 1 base from J; junction bases left unmatched: 7. The CDR3 is CASSQLLGGDSYEQYF. In nucleotides, the CDR3 is TGCGCCAGCAGCCAATTGCTCGGGGGGGATTCCTACGAGCAGTACTTC.

This clonotype was seen a few times. A single base separates this from a much larger clone, so it may be a read error. The chain recombines TRBV14 with TRBJ2-1; D remains ambiguous. The CDR3 covers 11 residues. Germline V CDR1 and CDR2: SGHDN, FVKESK. V was trimmed by 4 bases and J by 10 bases, leaving 8 bases between them. In nucleotides, the CDR3 is TGTGCCAGCAGCCTAGGTTACGAGCAGTTCTTC. The encoded protein is CASSLGYEQFF.

This clonotype was seen ten or more times. This rearrangement joins TRBV7-9 to TRBJ2-1; D ambiguous. The J call may not be correct, given that the DNA end is closer to TRBJ2-7. Per germline, CDR1 SEHNR and CDR2 FQNEAQ (reference sequence). The CDR3 loop spans 14 amino acids. This chain's CDR3 is CASSSTFLTIEQYF. CDR3 sequence (DNA): TGTGCCAGCAGCTCCACTTTCCTGACGATTGAGCAGTACTTC.